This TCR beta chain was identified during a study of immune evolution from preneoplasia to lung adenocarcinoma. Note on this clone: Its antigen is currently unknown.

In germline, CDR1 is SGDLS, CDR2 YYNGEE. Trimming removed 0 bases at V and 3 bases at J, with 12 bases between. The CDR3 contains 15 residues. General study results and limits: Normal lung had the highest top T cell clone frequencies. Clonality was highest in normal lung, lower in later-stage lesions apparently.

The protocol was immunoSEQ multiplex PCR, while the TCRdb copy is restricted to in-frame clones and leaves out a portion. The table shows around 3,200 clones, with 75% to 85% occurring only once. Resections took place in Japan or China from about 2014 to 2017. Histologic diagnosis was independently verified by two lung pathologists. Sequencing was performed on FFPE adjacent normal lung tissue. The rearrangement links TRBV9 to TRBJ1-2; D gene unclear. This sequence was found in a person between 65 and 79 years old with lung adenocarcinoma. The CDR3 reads CASSVGAGRDYGYTF. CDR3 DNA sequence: TGTGCCAGCAGCGTAGGTGCGGGAAGGGACTATGGCTACACCTTC.